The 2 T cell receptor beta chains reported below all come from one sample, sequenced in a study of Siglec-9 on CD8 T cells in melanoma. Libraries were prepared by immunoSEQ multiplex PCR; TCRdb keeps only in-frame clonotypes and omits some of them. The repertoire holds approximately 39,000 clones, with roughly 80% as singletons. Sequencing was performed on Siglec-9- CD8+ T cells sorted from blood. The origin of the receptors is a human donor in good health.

CDR3 sequence: CASSLGQGHEAFF. The DNA of the CDR3 is TGCGCCAGCAGCTTGGGGCAGGGTCATGAAGCTTTCTTT. This chain connects TRBV5-1 to TRBJ1-1, with a possible D match to TRBD1 (5 bases). V was trimmed by 0 bases and J by 7 bases, leaving 10 bases between them. CDR1 and CDR2 (germline): SGHRS, YFSETQ. The CDR3 length is 13 residues.

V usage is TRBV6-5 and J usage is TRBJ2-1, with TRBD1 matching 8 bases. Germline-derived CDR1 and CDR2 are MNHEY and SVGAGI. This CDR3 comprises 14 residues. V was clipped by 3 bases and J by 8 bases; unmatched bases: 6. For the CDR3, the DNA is TGTGCCAGCAGTTATCGGACAGGGCGAGATGAGCAGTTCTTC. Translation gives CASSYRTGRDEQFF.